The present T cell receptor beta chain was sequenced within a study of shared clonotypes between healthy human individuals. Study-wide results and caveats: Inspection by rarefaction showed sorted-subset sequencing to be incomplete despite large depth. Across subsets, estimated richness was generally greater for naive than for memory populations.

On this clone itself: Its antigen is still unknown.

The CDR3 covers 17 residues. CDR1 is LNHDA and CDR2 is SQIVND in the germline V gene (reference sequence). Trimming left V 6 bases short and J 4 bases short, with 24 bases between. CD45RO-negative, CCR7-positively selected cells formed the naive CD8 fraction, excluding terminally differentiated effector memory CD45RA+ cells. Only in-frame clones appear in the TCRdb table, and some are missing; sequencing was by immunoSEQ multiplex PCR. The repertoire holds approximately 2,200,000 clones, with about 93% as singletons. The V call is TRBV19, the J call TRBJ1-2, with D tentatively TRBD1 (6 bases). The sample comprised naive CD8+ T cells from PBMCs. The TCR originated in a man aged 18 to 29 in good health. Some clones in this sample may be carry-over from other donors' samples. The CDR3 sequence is CASSLHGGGARGYGYTF. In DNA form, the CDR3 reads TGTGCCAGTAGCCTCCACGGAGGGGGGGCGCGAGGCTATGGCTACACCTTC.